Following are 8 T cell receptor beta chains from one sample sequenced in a study of tumor-infiltrating lymphocytes in primary liver carcinoma. The researchers obtained blood RNA from unsorted whole blood and also extracted germline DNA. Starting material of 450 to 500 ng total RNA yielded TCR beta cDNA via a constant-region primer. Amplification in three nested multiplex PCR rounds with slightly modified ARM-PCR gave rise to TCR beta libraries. Use of TRBV1-TRBV30 forward primers with a C-beta reverse primer characterized the first two PCR rounds, which lasted approximately 11 cycles each. One entry per CDR3 protein, called by TCRdb with MiXCR from the multiplex PCR reads. This sample yields fewer than 350,000 distinct CDR3 sequences, of which around three fifths are seen a single time; 9% to 10% belongs to the top ten. Sequencing was carried out using peripheral blood. The source of these receptors is a man aged 40-55 years with primary liver carcinoma and hepatitis B virus infection.

This clonotype was seen only a few times. The chain carries TRBV14 and TRBJ1-1, with D unresolved. This CDR3 region has 13 residues. Germline loops: CDR1 SGHDN, CDR2 FVKESK. Trimming took off 6 bases at V and 1 base at J, with 9 bases between the two ends. As DNA, the CDR3 is TGTGCCAGCAGAAATCTAGGGAACACTGAAGCTTTCTTT. Its translation is CASRNLGNTEAFF. Looking up the rest from reference TRBV14 and TRBJ1-1 gives the full variable domain: EAGVTQFPSHSVIEKGQTVTLRCDPISGHDNLYWYRRVMGKEIKFLLHFVKESKQDESGMPNNRFLAERTGGTYSTLKVQPAELEDSGVYFCASRNLGNTEAFFGQGTRLTVV.

Concerning this clonotype: The missing conserved phenylalanine or tryptophan at the end of this CDR3 makes a read error likely. The gene calls are TRBV12-3 or TRBV12-4 and TRBJ2-1; no clear D. Trimming pared 3 bases from V and 6 bases from J, leaving 9 bases between. The CDR3 spans 13 residues. The CDR3 DNA reads TGTGCCAGCAGTTTTGACGAAGGCAATGAGCAGTTCTTA. It encodes CASSFDEGNEQFL.

J is TRBJ1-1 and V is TRBV30; D not certain. The germline CDR1 and CDR2 sequences are GTSNPN and SVGIG (reference sequence). CDR3 length equals 13 residues. Trimming took off 0 bases at V and 7 bases at J, with 12 bases between the two ends. CDR3 region: CAWSVGRLIEAFF. In DNA, the CDR3 is TGTGCCTGGAGTGTAGGTAGATTGATTGAAGCTTTCTTT.

The gene calls are TRBV7-9 and TRBJ2-7; the match to TRBD1 covers 11 bases. Trimming cost V 4 bases and J 0 bases; bases outside gene matches: 2. CDR3 length equals 15 residues. Germline lookup yields CDR1 SEHNR and CDR2 FQNEAQ (reference sequence). Here the CDR3 DNA reads TGTGCCAGCAGCTCCGGGACAGGGGGCTCCTACGAGCAGTACTTC. Translation: CASSSGTGGSYEQYF.

With regard to this clonotype: This sequence may be a read error, since a much larger clone differs from it by one base. This chain links TRBV4-2 with TRBJ2-7, with 7 bases fitting TRBD1. Germline V gene lookup returns CDR1 LGHNA and CDR2 YNFKEQ. The CDR3 consists of 16 residues. The CDR3 sequence is CASSQAGTADSYEKYF. The CDR3 nucleotides read TGTGCCAGCAGCCAAGCCGGGACAGCGGATTCCTACGAGAAGTACTTC.

The chain employs TRBV4-3 and TRBJ2-1; D is unresolved. The CDR3 spans 13 residues. Germline assignment: CDR1 LGHNA and CDR2 YSLEER. V was pared by 0 bases and J by 9 bases, with 9 bases between. The CDR3 region is CASSQEARVEQFF. CDR3 nucleotide sequence: TGCGCCAGCAGCCAAGAGGCGCGAGTTGAGCAGTTCTTC.

The chain couples TRBV10-3 to TRBJ2-3, with 8 bases identical to TRBD2. Germline V lookup: CDR1 ENHRY, CDR2 SYGVKD. The junction had 9 bases not matched to a gene; V was cut back by 2 bases and J by 8 bases. This CDR3 region has 15 residues. CDR3 sequence reads: CAISEVAGGSGTQYF. The CDR3 coding sequence is TGTGCCATCAGTGAGGTGGCGGGGGGTTCAGGTACGCAGTATTTT.

Worth noting for this clonotype: This may be a read error: a much more frequent sequence differs by one nucleotide. The chain has TRBV6-1 and TRBJ1-1; no definite D call. The germline V gene encodes CDR1 MNHNS and CDR2 SASEGT. The CDR3 runs 13 residues. CDR3 protein: CTSRRAGNTEAFF. The CDR3 nucleotides read TGTACCAGCAGACGGGCGGGGAACACTGAAGCTTTCTTT.